This T cell receptor beta chain was observed in a study of blood T cell repertoires in COVID-19. The CDR3 runs 14 residues. With 4 bases clipped from V and 6 bases from J, the junction kept 5 bases outside the gene matches. Germline V gene sequence: CDR1 SGHRS, CDR2 YFSETQ. Sequencing was performed with immunoSEQ multiplex PCR; in TCRdb, only in-frame clones are kept and a portion is missing. This sample has hundreds of thousands of clones, with approximately 84% found just once. This TCR derives from a man between 50 and 59 years old with COVID-19, enrolled during active disease. J is TRBJ1-2 and V is TRBV5-1; 11 bases agree with TRBD1. The sequenced sample consisted of peripheral blood. CDR3 in DNA: TGCGCCAGCAGCCAGCGGACAGGGGGCGATGGCTACACCTTC. This translates into CASSQRTGGDGYTF. Full variable domain (outside the CDR3, taken from reference TRBV5-1 and TRBJ1-2): KAGVTQTPRYLIKTRGQQVTLSCSPISGHRSVSWYQQTPGQGLQFLFEYFSETQRNKGNFPGRFSGRQFSNSRSEMNVSTLELGDSALYLCASSQRTGGDGYTFGSGTRLTVV.